This T cell receptor beta chain was retrieved from a study of blood T cell repertoires in COVID-19. In the study overall: Donors in the United States, Italy and Spain gave samples during acute or convalescent COVID-19. PBMCs, B-cell-depleted T cells, or T cells provided the cDNA or gDNA that made up the material.

Per the original methods: Amplification with reference gene primers provided the estimates of nucleated cell counts. Clones were sequenced by immunoSEQ multiplex PCR, and TCRdb holds only the in-frame ones, with some missing. That table furnishes V, J and clone size, whereas the DNA furnished D and trimming. The sample lists fewer than 150,000 clones; roughly 90% were seen once. The CDR3 extends over 14 amino acids. J lost 4 bases, V lost 5 bases, and 7 bases had no gene match. The germline CDR1 and CDR2 sequences are SGHVS and FNYEAQ. The gene calls are TRBV7-6 and TRBJ1-1; 7 bases agree with TRBD1. The source is a man aged 50 to 60 with active or convalescent COVID-19. The sample taken for sequencing was peripheral blood. The CDR3 DNA follows: TGTGCCAGCAGCCCTCAGACAGGGCTCACTGAAGCTTTCTTT. It specifies CASSPQTGLTEAFF.